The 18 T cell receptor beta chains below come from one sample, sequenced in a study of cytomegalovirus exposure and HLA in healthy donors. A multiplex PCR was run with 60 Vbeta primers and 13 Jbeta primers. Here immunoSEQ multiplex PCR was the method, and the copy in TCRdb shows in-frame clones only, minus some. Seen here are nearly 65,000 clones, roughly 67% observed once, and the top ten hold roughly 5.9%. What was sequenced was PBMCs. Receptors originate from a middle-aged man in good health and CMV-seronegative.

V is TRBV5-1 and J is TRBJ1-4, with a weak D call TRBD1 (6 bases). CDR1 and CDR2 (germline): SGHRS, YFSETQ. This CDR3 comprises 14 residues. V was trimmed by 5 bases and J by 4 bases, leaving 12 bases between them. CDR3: CASRGTRGNEKLFF. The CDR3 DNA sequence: TGCGCCAGCAGGGGGACCAGGGGTAATGAAAAACTGTTTTTT.

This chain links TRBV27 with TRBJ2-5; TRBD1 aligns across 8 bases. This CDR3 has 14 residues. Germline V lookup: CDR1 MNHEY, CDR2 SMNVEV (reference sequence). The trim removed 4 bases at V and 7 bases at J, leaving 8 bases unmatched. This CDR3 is CASSSLSGGRTQYF. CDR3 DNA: TGTGCCAGCAGTTCCTTGTCAGGGGGCAGGACCCAGTACTTC.

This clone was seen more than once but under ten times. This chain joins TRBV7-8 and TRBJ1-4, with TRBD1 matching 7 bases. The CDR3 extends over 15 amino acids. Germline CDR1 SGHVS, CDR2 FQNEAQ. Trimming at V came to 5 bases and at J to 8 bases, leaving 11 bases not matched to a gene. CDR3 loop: CASSPYLTGYEKLFF. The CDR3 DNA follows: TGTGCCAGCAGCCCCTACCTGACAGGGTACGAAAAACTGTTTTTT.

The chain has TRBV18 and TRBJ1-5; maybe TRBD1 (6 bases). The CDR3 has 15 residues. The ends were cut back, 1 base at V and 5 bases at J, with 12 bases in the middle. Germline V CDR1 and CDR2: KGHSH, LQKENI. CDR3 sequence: CASSPLPGADQPQHF. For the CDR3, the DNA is TGTGCCAGCTCACCACTTCCAGGGGCGGATCAGCCCCAGCATTTT.

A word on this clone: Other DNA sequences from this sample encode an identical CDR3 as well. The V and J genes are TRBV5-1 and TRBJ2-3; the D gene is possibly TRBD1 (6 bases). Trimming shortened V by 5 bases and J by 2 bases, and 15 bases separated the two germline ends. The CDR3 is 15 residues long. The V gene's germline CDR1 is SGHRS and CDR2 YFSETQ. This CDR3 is CASRLGQGFTDTQYF. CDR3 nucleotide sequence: TGCGCCAGCAGACTGGGGCAGGGGTTCACAGATACGCAGTATTTT. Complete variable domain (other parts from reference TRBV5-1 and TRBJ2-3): KAGVTQTPRYLIKTRGQQVTLSCSPISGHRSVSWYQQTPGQGLQFLFEYFSETQRNKGNFPGRFSGRQFSNSRSEMNVSTLELGDSALYLCASRLGQGFTDTQYFGPGTRLTVL.

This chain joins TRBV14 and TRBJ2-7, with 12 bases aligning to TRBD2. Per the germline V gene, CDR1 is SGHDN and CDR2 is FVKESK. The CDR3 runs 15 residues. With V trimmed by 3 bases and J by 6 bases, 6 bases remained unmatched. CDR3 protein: CASSQLTSGGSEQYF. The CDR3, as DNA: TGTGCCAGCAGCCAGCTGACTAGCGGGGGATCCGAGCAGTACTTC.

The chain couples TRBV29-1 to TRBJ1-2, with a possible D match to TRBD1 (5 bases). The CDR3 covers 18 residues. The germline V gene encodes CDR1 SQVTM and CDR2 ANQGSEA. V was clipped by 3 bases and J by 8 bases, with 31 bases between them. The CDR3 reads CSVDYSRTWAGTNGGYTF. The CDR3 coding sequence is TGCAGCGTTGATTATTCCCGCACCTGGGCAGGGACTAACGGGGGCTACACCTTC. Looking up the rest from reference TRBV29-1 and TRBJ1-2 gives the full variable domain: SAVISQKPSRDICQRGTSLTIQCQVDSQVTMMFWYRQQPGQSLTLIATANQGSEATYESGFVIDKFPISRPNLTFSTLTVSNMSPEDSSIYLCSVDYSRTWAGTNGGYTFGSGTRLTVV.

The CDR3 DNA is TGTGCCAGCAGCTTACCGGGACAGGGCAGTGAAAAACTGTTTTTT. Its translation: CASSLPGQGSEKLFF. The J gene is TRBJ1-4, the V gene TRBV7-2, with TRBD1 identical over 9 bases. This CDR3 is built from 15 residues. With 2 bases clipped from V and 7 bases from J, the junction kept 5 bases outside the gene matches. CDR1 and CDR2 (germline): SGHTA, FQGNSA.

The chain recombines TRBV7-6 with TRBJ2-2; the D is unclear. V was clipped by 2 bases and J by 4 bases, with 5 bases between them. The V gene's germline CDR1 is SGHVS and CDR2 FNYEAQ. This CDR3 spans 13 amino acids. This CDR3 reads CASSLRGTGELFF. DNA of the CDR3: TGTGCCAGCAGCTTAAGAGGCACCGGGGAGCTGTTTTTT.

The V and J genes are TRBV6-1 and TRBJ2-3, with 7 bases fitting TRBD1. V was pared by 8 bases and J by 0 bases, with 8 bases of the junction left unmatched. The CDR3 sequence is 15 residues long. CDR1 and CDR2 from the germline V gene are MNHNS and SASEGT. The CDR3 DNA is TGTGCCAGCTTCGCAGGGGGATCCAGCACAGATACGCAGTATTTT. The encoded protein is CASFAGGSSTDTQYF.

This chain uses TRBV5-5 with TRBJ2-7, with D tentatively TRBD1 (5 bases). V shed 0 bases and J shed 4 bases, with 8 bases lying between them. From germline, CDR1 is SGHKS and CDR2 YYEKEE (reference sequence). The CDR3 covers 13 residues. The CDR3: CASSLVRGYEQYF. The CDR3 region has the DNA TGTGCCAGCAGCTTGGTTAGGGGTTACGAGCAGTACTTC.

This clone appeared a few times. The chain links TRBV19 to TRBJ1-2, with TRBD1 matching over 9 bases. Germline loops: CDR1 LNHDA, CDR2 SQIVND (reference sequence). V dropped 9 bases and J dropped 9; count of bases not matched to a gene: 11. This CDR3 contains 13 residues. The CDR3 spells CASPEGQGTCYTF. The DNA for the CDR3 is TGTGCCAGCCCCGAGGGACAGGGAACTTGCTACACCTTC.

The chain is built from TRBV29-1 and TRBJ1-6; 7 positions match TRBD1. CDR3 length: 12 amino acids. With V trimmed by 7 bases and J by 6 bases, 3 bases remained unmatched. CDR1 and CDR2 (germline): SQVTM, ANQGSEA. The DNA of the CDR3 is TGCAGCGCCGGGACAGCTAATTCACCCCTCCACTTT. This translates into CSAGTANSPLHF.

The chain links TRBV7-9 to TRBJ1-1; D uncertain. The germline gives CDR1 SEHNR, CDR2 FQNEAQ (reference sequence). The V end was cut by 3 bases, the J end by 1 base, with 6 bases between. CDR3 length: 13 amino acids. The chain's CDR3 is CASSFAPNTEAFF. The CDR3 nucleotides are TGTGCCAGCAGCTTTGCGCCGAACACTGAAGCTTTCTTT.

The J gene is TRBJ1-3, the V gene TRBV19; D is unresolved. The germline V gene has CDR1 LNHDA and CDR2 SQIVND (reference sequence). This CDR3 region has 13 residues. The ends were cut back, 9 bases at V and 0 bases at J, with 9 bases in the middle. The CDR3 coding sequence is TGTGCCAGCAAACCGAGCTCTGGAAACACCATATATTTT. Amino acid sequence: CASKPSSGNTIYF.

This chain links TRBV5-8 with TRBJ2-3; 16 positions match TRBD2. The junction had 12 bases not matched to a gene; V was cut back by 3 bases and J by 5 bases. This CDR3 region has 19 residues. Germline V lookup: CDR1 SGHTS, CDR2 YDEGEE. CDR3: CASSSTGTSGGAGLDTQYF. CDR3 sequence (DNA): TGTGCCAGCAGCTCGACCGGGACTAGCGGGGGGGCCGGGTTAGATACGCAGTATTTT.

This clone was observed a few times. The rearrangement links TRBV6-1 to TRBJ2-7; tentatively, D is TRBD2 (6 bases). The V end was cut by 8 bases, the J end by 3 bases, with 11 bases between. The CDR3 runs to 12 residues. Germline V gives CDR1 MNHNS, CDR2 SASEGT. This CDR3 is CASGDLYYEQYF. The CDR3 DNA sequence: TGTGCCAGCGGGGACTTATACTACGAGCAGTACTTC.

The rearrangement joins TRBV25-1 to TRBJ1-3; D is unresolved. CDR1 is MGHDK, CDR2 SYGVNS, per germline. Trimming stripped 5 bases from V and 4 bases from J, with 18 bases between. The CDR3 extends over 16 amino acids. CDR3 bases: TGTGCCAGCAGTCCTAACTGGAGGGCGAAGGGAAACACCATATATTTT. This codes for CASSPNWRAKGNTIYF.